This record looks at one TCR beta chain sequence and its context. The data belong to a study of blood T cell repertoires in COVID-19. Study-level information: Samples came from the United States, Italy and Spain, spanning acute and convalescent COVID-19. Sources were T cells, B-cell-depleted T cells, or PBMCs; the material itself was cDNA or gDNA.

Per germline, CDR1 LNHDA and CDR2 SQIVND (reference sequence). V was clipped by 4 bases and J by 5 bases, with 14 bases between them. This CDR3 is built from 15 residues. In the authors' methods: Amplification of reference gene primers provided the estimated nucleated cell counts. This table comes from immunoSEQ multiplex PCR, and its TCRdb copy is limited to in-frame clones, with some not included. D and trimming were read from the DNA, whereas the V and J calls and clone size are those reported in that table. The data hold over 110,000 clones, with approximately 88% observed a single time. The V call is TRBV19, the J call TRBJ1-4; possibly TRBD1 for D (5 bases). The sequencing input was peripheral blood. The receptor was derived from a human donor in a cohort sampled during active COVID-19. CDR3 in DNA: TGTGCCAGTAGTAGCCCCAGGGATTCGAATGAAAAACTGTTTTTT. Encoded protein: CASSSPRDSNEKLFF.